The count of the clone carrying this T cell receptor (beta chain) is one. Antigen unknown. These data come from a study of post-analysis software for immune sequencing data. Looking at the study overall: The cohort encompassed relapsing-remitting, secondary progressive and progressive-relapsing multiple sclerosis disease courses.

Study outcomes and limitations: By F measure, samples from a shared preparation batch strongly co-clustered.

Prepared libraries of TCR beta cDNA carried unique molecular identifiers. The source material, roughly 0.9 to 11 million T cells, gave rise to 450,000 to 550,000 cDNA molecules. TCRdb re-called the PCR reads through MiXCR, storing one row per CDR3 protein. The data hold hundreds of thousands of distinct CDR3 sequences, with 45% observed a single time. The sequence came from a girl aged 5 to 17 with multiple sclerosis. Material for sequencing was blood.

CDR3 in amino acids: CASSLITVANYGYTF. Written as DNA, the CDR3 is TGTGCCAGCAGTTTGATAACAGTAGCTAACTATGGCTACACCTTC. The chain is built from TRBV28 and TRBJ1-2, with D unclear. V gave up 3 bases and J gave up 0 bases, with 11 bases separating them. This CDR3 contains 15 residues. Germline-derived CDR1 and CDR2 are MDHEN and SYDVKM.